The clone carrying this T cell receptor (beta chain) has a handful of counts. These data come from a study of blood T cells in healthy people across ages. Together with a sample-barcoded 5' primer, a J-beta primer mix was included in a second PCR lasting roughly 6 to 12 cycles. Via MiXCR, TCRdb re-called the 5' RACE reads, giving one row per CDR3 protein. The sample shows around 1.5 million distinct CDR3 sequences, almost 35% of them seen only once. With 6 bases clipped from V and 4 bases from J, the junction kept 5 bases outside the gene matches. The CDR3 has 15 residues. Germline values: CDR1 MGHDK, CDR2 SYGVNS.

The TCR was taken from a woman in her twenties or thirties in good health. The sequenced sample consisted of blood. This chain links TRBV25-1 with TRBJ2-3; TRBD1 agrees at 12 bases. CDR3 amino acids: CASSRGQGASDTQYF. The CDR3 DNA is TGTGCCAGCAGCCGGGGACAGGGGGCATCAGATACGCAGTATTTT. Based on the CDR3 plus reference TRBV25-1 and TRBJ2-3, the full variable domain is EADIYQTPRYLVIGTGKKITLECSQTMGHDKMYWYQQDPGMELHLIHYSYGVNSTEKGDLSSESTVSRIRTEHFPLTLESARPSHTSQYLCASSRGQGASDTQYFGPGTRLTVL.